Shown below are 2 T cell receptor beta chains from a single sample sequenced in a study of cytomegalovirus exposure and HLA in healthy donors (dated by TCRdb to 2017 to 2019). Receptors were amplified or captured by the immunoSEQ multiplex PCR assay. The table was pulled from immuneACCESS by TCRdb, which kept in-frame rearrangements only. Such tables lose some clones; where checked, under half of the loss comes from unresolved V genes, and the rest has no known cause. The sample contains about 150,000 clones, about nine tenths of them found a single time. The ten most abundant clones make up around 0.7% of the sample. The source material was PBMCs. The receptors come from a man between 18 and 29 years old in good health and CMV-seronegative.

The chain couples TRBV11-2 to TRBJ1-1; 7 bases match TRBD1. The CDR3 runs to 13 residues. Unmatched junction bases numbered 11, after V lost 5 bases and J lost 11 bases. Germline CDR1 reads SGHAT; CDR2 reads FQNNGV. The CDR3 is CASSPRDSGRAFF. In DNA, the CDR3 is TGTGCCAGCAGCCCGCGGGACAGCGGGCGTGCTTTCTTT.

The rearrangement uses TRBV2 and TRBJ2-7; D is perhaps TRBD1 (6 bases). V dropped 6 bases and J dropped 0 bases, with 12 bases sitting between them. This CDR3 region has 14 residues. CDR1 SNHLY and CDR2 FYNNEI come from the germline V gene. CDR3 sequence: CASRLTGFSYEQYF. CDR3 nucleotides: TGTGCCAGCAGACTGACAGGCTTCTCCTACGAGCAGTACTTC.